A selection of T cell receptor beta chains follows, all from one sample in a study of shared clonotypes between healthy human individuals. The assay was immunoSEQ multiplex PCR, and TCRdb's table has in-frame clones only and misses some. Of some 2,100,000 clones detected, more than 85% appear once; the ten largest clones hold under 2%. Specimen: naive CD8+ T cells from PBMCs. All receptors derive from a man between 18 and 29 years old in good health. Some clones in this sample may be carry-over from other donors' samples. Each CDR3 is given with its conserved first and last residue. A D gene is named only where the DNA matches it firmly. Clone sizes are given selectively: once, few, many, or a class where the clone is expanded.

CASSPIHYGATEAFF	TGTGCCAGCAGCCCGATACATTACGGGGCCACTGAAGCTTTCTTT	TRBV5-8	TRBJ1-1	-	15	-
CASSEGSYTQYF	TGTGCCAGCAGCGAAGGGTCGTATACGCAGTATTTT	TRBV5-4	TRBJ2-3	-	12	-
CASSEARAYDEQFF	TGTGCCAGCAGTGAAGCTAGGGCGTACGACGAGCAGTTCTTC	TRBV6-1	TRBJ2-1	-	14	-
CASSSGQGGGNTEAFF	TGTGCCAGCAGTTCCGGCCAGGGTGGTGGGAACACTGAAGCTTTCTTT	TRBV13	TRBJ1-1	-	16	-
CASTHFGPGGYEQYF	TGTGCCAGCACCCATTTTGGACCTGGGGGGTACGAGCAGTACTTC	TRBV27	TRBJ2-7	-	15	-
CASSHRGGRNNEQFF	TGTGCCAGCAGCCATCGTGGCGGGCGTAACAATGAGCAGTTCTTC	TRBV11-2	TRBJ2-1	-	15	-
CASSDRPGHGGNNEQFF	TGTGCCAGCAGTGACAGACCGGGACACGGCGGGAACAATGAGCAGTTCTTC	TRBV6-1	TRBJ2-1	-	17	-
CASSQVDYTSYEQYF	TGTGCCAGCAGCCAGGTGGATTATACGTCCTACGAGCAGTACTTC	TRBV4-2	TRBJ2-7	-	15	-
CASSARVRISLEAFF	TGTGCCAGCAGTGCTCGGGTAAGAATCTCCTTGGAAGCTTTCTTT	TRBV2	TRBJ1-1	-	15	-
CASSLWPQGAEGVEQYF	TGTGCCAGCAGTTTATGGCCCCAGGGGGCGGAGGGGGTCGAGCAGTACTTC	TRBV28	TRBJ2-7	once	17	TRBD1
CASSSLGLAGVDGSDEQFF	TGTGCCAGCAGTAGCCTCGGACTAGCGGGAGTCGACGGTAGCGATGAGCAGTTCTTC	TRBV27	TRBJ2-1	-	19	TRBD2
CASSQGGPYNEQFF	TGTGCCAGCAGCCAAGGAGGGCCGTACAATGAGCAGTTCTTC	TRBV7-9	TRBJ2-1	-	14	-
CSVHQGGTYEQYF	TGCAGCGTCCATCAGGGGGGAACCTACGAGCAGTACTTC	TRBV29-1	TRBJ2-7	once	13	-
CASSESTNEQFF	TGCGCCAGCAGTGAGTCGACCAATGAGCAGTTCTTC	TRBV10-2	TRBJ2-1	-	12	-
CAWSGLKSSGNTIYF	TGTGCCTGGAGTGGTTTAAAGAGCTCTGGAAACACCATATATTTT	TRBV30	TRBJ1-3	-	15	-
CASSPPTGEVGYTF	TGTGCCAGCAGCCCACCGACAGGGGAGGTTGGCTACACCTTC	TRBV11-3	TRBJ1-2	-	14	TRBD1
CASAWGGAPDGIGNQPQHF	TGTGCCAGCGCCTGGGGAGGGGCCCCAGATGGGATAGGCAATCAGCCCCAGCATTTT	TRBV21-1	TRBJ1-5	-	19	-
CASSYTGNTEAFF	TGTGCCAGCAGTTACACAGGCAACACTGAAGCTTTCTTT	TRBV6-5	TRBJ1-1	-	13	-
CASSQGWGQGKGEQYF	TGTGCCAGCAGCCAAGGCTGGGGACAGGGAAAGGGCGAGCAGTACTTC	TRBV14	TRBJ2-7	once	16	TRBD1
CASSFTSGRAGEQFF	TGTGCCAGCAGCTTTACTAGCGGGAGGGCCGGTGAGCAGTTCTTC	TRBV9	TRBJ2-1	-	15	TRBD2
CAIRVKDRAQEAFF	TGTGCCATCAGGGTCAAGGACAGGGCTCAAGAAGCTTTCTTT	TRBV10-3	TRBJ1-1	-	14	TRBD1
CAISEPGADTIYEQYF	TGTGCCATCAGTGAGCCGGGAGCGGACACAATCTACGAGCAGTACTTC	TRBV10-3	TRBJ2-7	-	16	-
CAGGEEGPSYEQYF	TGTGCCGGAGGAGAGGAGGGCCCCTCCTACGAGCAGTACTTC	TRBV11-2	TRBJ2-7	once	14	-
CASSLGRFSGNTIYF	TGTGCCAGCAGCTTAGGACGGTTCTCTGGAAACACCATATATTTT	TRBV7-2	TRBJ1-3	-	15	-
CASSVGSGGTGSYEQYF	TGTGCCAGCAGCGTAGGTTCTGGGGGGACAGGATCCTACGAGCAGTACTTC	TRBV9	TRBJ2-7	-	17	TRBD1
CASSGTGEYEQYF	TGTGCCAGCAGTGGGACAGGGGAGTACGAGCAGTACTTC	TRBV25-1	TRBJ2-7	-	13	TRBD1
CASRREGKGYTF	TGTGCCAGCAGACGGGAGGGGAAGGGCTACACCTTC	TRBV7-9	TRBJ1-2	-	12	-
CASSLSPGAGDYGYTF	TGTGCCAGCAGTTTATCCCCCGGGGCCGGGGACTATGGCTACACCTTC	TRBV27	TRBJ1-2	once	16	-
CASSEWGLSSNQPQHF	TGTGCCAGCAGTGAATGGGGGTTATCAAGCAATCAGCCCCAGCATTTT	TRBV6-1	TRBJ1-5	-	16	-
CASIYSREAVYGYTF	TGTGCCAGCATCTATTCGCGTGAGGCAGTCTATGGCTACACCTTC	TRBV28	TRBJ1-2	once	15	-
CASSLSRTVGYEQYF	TGCGCCAGCAGCTTGTCTAGGACAGTAGGCTACGAGCAGTACTTC	TRBV5-1	TRBJ2-7	-	15	-
CATSTTARAGEQFF	TGTGCCACCAGCACGACAGCCCGGGCCGGTGAGCAGTTCTTC	TRBV15	TRBJ2-1	-	14	-
CASSPRGSYNEQFF	TGTGCCAGCAGCCCGCGGGGGAGCTACAATGAGCAGTTCTTC	TRBV7-6	TRBJ2-1	-	14	TRBD2
CASTRLAGSPLHF	TGTGCCAGCACCCGACTGGCTGGGTCACCCCTCCACTTT	TRBV28	TRBJ1-6	-	13	-
CASSLSRVGNTIYF	TGTGCCAGCAGTTTAAGCAGGGTGGGAAACACCATATATTTT	TRBV6-5	TRBJ1-3	-	14	-
CASSKAGTWPDTQYF	TGTGCCAGCAGCAAAGCGGGTACATGGCCGGATACGCAGTATTTT	TRBV7-8	TRBJ2-3	-	15	-
CASSLVIYEQYF	TGTGCCAGCAGCTTAGTGATCTACGAGCAGTACTTC	TRBV11-2	TRBJ2-7	-	12	-
CATSRRAGTDTQYF	TGTGCCACCAGCAGGAGGGCCGGGACAGATACGCAGTATTTT	TRBV15	TRBJ2-3	-	14	-